The source of this T cell receptor beta chain is a study of blood T cell repertoires in COVID-19. Study background: Samples taken during acute and convalescent COVID-19 were collected in the United States, Italy and Spain.

V was trimmed by 7 bases and J by 4 bases, leaving 14 bases between them. CDR3 length: 14 amino acids. The germline V gene has CDR1 SGHTA and CDR2 FQGNSA. Measured with immunoSEQ multiplex PCR; TCRdb has only the in-frame clones, and not every one. The sample lists about 400,000 clones; roughly 90% were seen once. The J gene is TRBJ1-5, the V gene TRBV7-2, with D possibly being TRBD1 (6 bases). The sample comprised peripheral blood. This receptor was identified in an older woman with COVID-19, enrolled during active disease. Here the CDR3 reads CASTSGQLNQPQHF. The CDR3 nucleotides are TGTGCCAGCACCTCCGGACAGTTAAATCAGCCCCAGCATTTT.